This paragraph covers one T cell receptor (beta chain) sequence. Its cognate antigen has yet to be identified. Sequences SGHRS (CDR1) and YFSETQ (CDR2) are obtained from the germline V gene. The CDR3 starts with the cysteine, ends with the phenylalanine, and has 14 residues. Only CDR3 DNA is held: 42 bases, read in frame from base 1. Trimming costs V 0 bases and J 6 bases, and their ends lie 12 bases apart. In total, 500 to 700 healthy bone marrow donors made up the cohort. At the time of sampling, all cohort members were nominally healthy, though unrecorded immune exposures were likely present. The donor tested CMV seropositive, placing the donor among the roughly 300 seropositive members of the cohort. A peripheral blood sample was collected from each donor, and TCR beta sequencing was performed on peripheral blood mononuclear cells. The Qiagen DNeasy Blood Extraction Kit was used to extract genomic DNA from the blood cell samples.

The sample is drawn from a study of cytomegalovirus exposure and HLA in healthy donors (dated by TCRdb to 2017 to 2019). With respect to the entire study: According to an earlier analysis of 450 to 650 of the donors, about 179 million T cells yielded 95 million to 140 million unique TCR beta sequences and 276 Gb of sequence data. Besides the first cohort of around 670 subjects, a separate validation cohort made up of over 100 different subjects was used. Across approximately 400 genotyped donors of the cohort, an average of roughly 200,000 unique TCR beta nucleotide sequences per donor were sequenced, and roughly a sixth of those sequences were non-productive. To predict cytomegalovirus infection status, the study brought together high-throughput TCR immunosequencing, statistical association of individual TCRs with disease status, and machine learning. Both class I and class II loci were covered by HLA typing, at four-digit resolution. Of the approximately 400 genotyped donors, 75% to 85% were placed in the genetic ancestry cluster associated with self-reported Caucasian donors. A later genetic analysis used genome-wide SNP genotypes for about 55% of the 666 donors, treating that subset as a discovery cohort. Five DR-DQ haplotypes were handled as single units for association and clustering because linkage in the cohort was strong. To decide whether each TCR beta V gene segment behaved as functional or pseudogenic, an earlier analysis of some 540 of the donors relied on high-throughput TCR beta sequencing. The study aimed to test whether cataloging public T cell receptors could reveal signatures of past pathogen exposure. Rather than using new phenotypic data, the later analysis identified candidate immune exposures from TCR beta sequences and from how often those sequences occurred across donors. A later analysis re-analyzed previously published TCR beta repertoires from approximately 670 donors and added high-resolution HLA genotyping to study TCR occurrence patterns. Donor age, sex, ethnicity and CMV serostatus were compiled together with the repertoire data. The number of donors typed differed by locus, with 629-630 for A, B, C, DRB1 and DQB1, more than 500 for DQA1, over 600 for DPA1, and 472 for DPB1. Roughly 320 gigabases of sequencing data and approximately 92 million unique TCR sequences made up an early release that covered under 750 HLA-typed donors. All discovery cohort repertoires had been generated on a single sequencing platform. The study profiled the T cell repertoires of under 850 subjects by immunosequencing and related them to cytomegalovirus serostatus. The research as a whole found: Correlated functional status among segregating V segments might reflect linkage disequilibrium, but an unknown experimental factor could not be ruled out. Compared with the approximately 670-donor mean, donors in an Asian-associated ancestry cluster had fewer N-insertions in productive TCRs, according to a later genetic analysis. Sequencing depth was assumed to be roughly uniform across donors in the presence/absence analyses, though that assumption may not hold. A few of the identified cytomegalovirus-associated TCR beta chains were confirmed in vitro to be specific for cytomegalovirus antigens. A further reported finding was that TCR beta sequences accurately predicted the HLA-A and HLA-B alleles for most subjects in the first cohort. It was suggested by the authors that the approach could potentially be generalized to other disease states and immunological phenotypes. In a later analysis, most CMV-associated TCR beta chains were found to appear HLA-restricted, with HLA associations seemingly driven largely by CMV exposure. In both the original and validation cohorts, the classifier was reported to diagnose cytomegalovirus status with high specificity and sensitivity. The study gave a list of 150 to 200 TCR beta chains associated with cytomegalovirus. This cohort had only TCR beta chains sequenced, and the lack of alpha or paired-chain data limited which features could be detected. A later analysis reported that several top co-occurrence clusters appeared linked to parvovirus B19, influenza, CMV and Epstein-Barr virus. V-gene and J-gene trimming of TCR beta chains was associated with a missense DCLRE1C variant in a later genetic analysis, and the association was replicated in an independent cohort. Some IMGT-functional V segments, including TRBV6-2 and TRBV6-3, could not be told apart with the 87-base-pair reads, so those segments were excluded. Approximately 18 rarely observed V segments, including chromosome 9 orphons, were excluded from the earlier analysis of approximately 500 of the donors because counts were too low. CMV serostatus was the only immune exposure information available for the cohort. Specific HLA alleles were associated with some 15,000 TCR beta sequences at a false discovery rate of 0.05 in a later analysis. HLA typing was unavailable for some donors at each locus, so association tests used only the typed subset. When HLA alleles, especially DR and DQ, strongly co-occurred, TCR associations were difficult to assign to individual alleles. In an earlier analysis of about 600 of the donors, most TCR beta V segments appeared in productive rearrangements about 90% or about 30% of the time, broadly matching IMGT annotations. Most TCR sequences were seen in very few donors, while some public TCRs were found in many individuals. In a later analysis, the rate of TCR association differed among HLA loci, with DRB1 alleles having the most associated TCRs and HLA-C alleles having the fewest. The sequencing pipeline was judged likely to have produced a cluster of highly shared sequence variants as a technical artifact. In a later analysis, HLA-associated TCR beta chains were found to be more clonally expanded and to have lower generation probabilities than equally common non-associated chains.

The receptor library was made with the immunoSEQ multiplex PCR assay. A mixture of 60 forward primers for TCR Vbeta segments and 13 reverse primers for TCR Jbeta segments was used in the multiplex PCR. A multiplex PCR assay on genomic DNA amplified the CDR3 region of rearranged TCR beta genes. The amplified TCR beta libraries were sequenced on the Illumina HiSeq System as 87-base-pair reads. On the authors' methods: A later analysis counted approximately 76 million unique TCR beta chains across the roughly 700 repertoires, and some 11 million of these chains were shared by at least two donors. Raw reads were error-corrected and collapsed into unique sequences by a nearest-neighbor algorithm in which closely related sequences were merged to remove PCR and sequencing errors. V, D and J gene segments were assigned by aligning CDR3 sequences to IMGT reference sequences. Each retained sequence needed at least a six-nucleotide match to both a V gene segment and a J gene segment. Rearrangements were classified as productive when the CDR3 lacked stop codons and remained in frame with V and J, and all other rearrangements were classified as non-productive. CDR3 was defined by IMGT convention, running from the second conserved V-encoded cysteine to the conserved J-encoded phenylalanine. The earlier analysis of 500 to 600 of the donors excluded sequences that lacked an unambiguous match to a single V gene segment. An earlier analysis of a few hundred of the donors called V segments functional above 56.7% productive rearrangements and segregating when the between-donor standard deviation exceeded 5%. A statistical classification framework was built to diagnose cytomegalovirus status from the catalog of TCR beta chain sequences. A later analysis assigned V and J genes by comparing TCR nucleotide sequences with IMGT/GENE-DB human TR gene sequences. The TCRdist pipeline was used in a later analysis to assign CDR3 sequences and most-parsimonious VDJ recombination scenarios. In a later analysis, every TCR beta chain was defined by the combination of its CDR3 amino acid sequence and its V-gene family, and reads without a unique V-gene family were dropped. In a later analysis, 500 to 700 highly shared, low-generation-probability nucleotide sequences were removed to address suspected cross-contamination and a sequencing artifact. For each public chain, a later analysis derived a clonal expansion index from normalized ranks of inferred template counts within each repertoire. A later analysis computed generation probabilities with a VDJ recombination model fitted to out-of-frame rearrangements, and checked the results against IGoR. In a later analysis, TCR-TCR, TCR-HLA and TCR-CMV co-occurrence was scored with hypergeometric tests, and a repertoire-size bias correction was applied to TCR pairs. In a later analysis, false discovery rates were estimated by permuting HLA or CMV assignments 20 times. In a later analysis, co-occurring TCRs were grouped using DBSCAN, and TCRdist sequence similarity was added for clustering within HLA-allele-positive subsets. Co-occurrence clustering excluded repertoires with fewer than 30,000 or more than 120,000 public chains, plus five with anomalous nucleotide sharing. TCRdb stores this immuneACCESS table with in-frame sequences only. Part of the clones is absent; in the studies checked, under half of the shortfall reflects unresolved V genes, and no reason is known for the rest. V, J and clone size derive from that table, while D and trimming were established from the DNA sequence. This sample's table contains 150,000 to 200,000 clones. The top ten clonotypes cover 0.7% to 0.8% of the sample.

The chain is encoded by TRBV5-1 joined to TRBJ1-2; TRBD1 is perhaps the D gene, given 5 matching bases. Sequenced input: PBMCs. The sequence was obtained from a woman between 18 and 29 years old in good health and CMV-seropositive. The CDR3 has the sequence CASSLAGGEHGYTF. The DNA sequence is as follows: TGCGCCAGCAGCTTGGCGGGAGGGGAGCATGGCTACACCTTC.